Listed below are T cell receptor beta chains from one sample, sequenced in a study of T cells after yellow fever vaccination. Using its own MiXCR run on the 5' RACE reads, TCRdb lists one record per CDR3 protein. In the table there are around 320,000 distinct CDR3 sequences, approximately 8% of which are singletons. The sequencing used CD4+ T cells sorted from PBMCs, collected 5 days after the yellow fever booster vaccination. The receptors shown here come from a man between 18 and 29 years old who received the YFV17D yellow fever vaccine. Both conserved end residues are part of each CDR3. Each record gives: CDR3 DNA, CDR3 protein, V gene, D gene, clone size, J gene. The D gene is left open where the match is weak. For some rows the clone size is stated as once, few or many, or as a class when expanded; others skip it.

TGTGCCAGCAGTTTAGTGGGACAGTACGAGCAGTACTTC CASSLVGQYEQYF TRBV12-3/TRBV12-4 TRBD1 many TRBJ2-7
TGCAGTGCTAGAGATGGGGGAAACGCTAATGAAAAACTGTTTTTT CSARDGGNANEKLFF TRBV20-1 NA few TRBJ1-4
TGTGCCAGCAGCACCCAGGGCCGCGGGGGAGGATCGGAGAACACTGAAGCTTTCTTT CASSTQGRGGGSENTEAFF TRBV7-9 NA many TRBJ1-1
TGTGCCAGCAGTTTGAGGGCGGCTAATGAGCAGTTCTTC CASSLRAANEQFF TRBV12-3/TRBV12-4 NA many TRBJ2-1
TGTGCCAGCAGTTTACAGGGATTCAACACAGATACGCAGTATTTT CASSLQGFNTDTQYF TRBV12-3/TRBV12-4 NA NA TRBJ2-3
TGCGCCAGCAGTGAGTCTGTCGGCAACTACGAGCAGTACTTC CASSESVGNYEQYF TRBV10-2 NA few TRBJ2-7
TGTGCCAGCAGTCCGGACAGGGGGCGAAATTCACCCCTCCACTTT CASSPDRGRNSPLHF TRBV7-8 TRBD1 NA TRBJ1-6
TGTGCCAGCAGCGTAACGGGGACAGAGAACTATGGCTACACCTTC CASSVTGTENYGYTF TRBV9 TRBD1 many TRBJ1-2
TGTGCCAGCTCAGTAACGGGGGTGAGGGATCAGCCCCAGCATTTT CASSVTGVRDQPQHF TRBV18 NA few TRBJ1-5
TGCAGTGCCCCGAGAAGACAGGGAAGAGAGACCCAGTACTTC CSAPRRQGRETQYF TRBV20-1 TRBD1 few TRBJ2-5
TGTGCCAGCAGCTCCAACAGGGGGTACTCTGGCTACACCTTC CASSSNRGYSGYTF TRBV11-2 TRBD1 NA TRBJ1-2
TGCGCCAGCAGCTCAGTAGCGGGGAGCACAGATACGCAGTATTTT CASSSVAGSTDTQYF TRBV5-1 TRBD2 few TRBJ2-3
TGCGCCAGCAGCTTCTCTGGAGCGGGGGGGAGCACAGATACGCAGTATTTT CASSFSGAGGSTDTQYF TRBV5-1 TRBD2 few TRBJ2-3
TGCGCCAGCAGCAACGAGCAAGAGACCCAGTACTTC CASSNEQETQYF TRBV5-1 NA few TRBJ2-5
TGCGCCAGCAGCTGGTCAGGACATGCAGTTGGCTACACCTTC CASSWSGHAVGYTF TRBV5-1 NA NA TRBJ1-2
TGTGCTAGTGGTTTGCGCAGCAGCTCCTACGAGCAGTACTTC CASGLRSSSYEQYF TRBV12-5 NA many TRBJ2-7
TGTGCCAGCAGCTTGGTTAGGGATACAGATACGCAGTATTTT CASSLVRDTDTQYF TRBV5-4 NA few TRBJ2-3
TGTGCCAGCAGACGACCCGGGACAGGGATGAACACCGGGGAGCTGTTTTTT CASRRPGTGMNTGELFF TRBV6-2/TRBV6-3 TRBD1 NA TRBJ2-2
TGTGCCAGCAGTTACAGTCCAGTGAGGAGGACCGGGGAGCTGTTTTTT CASSYSPVRRTGELFF TRBV6-2/TRBV6-3 NA few TRBJ2-2
TGTGCCAGCAGCTACAGGGCCTCTAATTCACCCCTCCACTTT CASSYRASNSPLHF TRBV27 NA many TRBJ1-6
TGTGCCAGCAGTGAAGGTACTAACTATGGCTACACCTTC CASSEGTNYGYTF TRBV6-1 NA few TRBJ1-2
TGCAGTGGTAGGACAGCTATCTACAATGAGCAGTTCTTC CSGRTAIYNEQFF TRBV20-1 NA many TRBJ2-1
TGTGCCAGCTCATCCTATTCCGGGACTAGCGGGCGTACGCAGTATTTT CASSSYSGTSGRTQYF TRBV18 TRBD2 NA TRBJ2-3
TGTGCCAGCAGCTCGGACAGACTTATGAACACTGAAGCTTTCTTT CASSSDRLMNTEAFF TRBV7-3 NA few TRBJ1-1
TGTGCCAGCAGCCATGTCGTAGTAGAGACCCAGTACTTC CASSHVVVETQYF TRBV3-1 NA NA TRBJ2-5
TGCAGTGCTAGAGATCCTGGGACAGGGGGAAACGAGCAGTACTTC CSARDPGTGGNEQYF TRBV20-1 TRBD1 NA TRBJ2-7
TGCGCCAGCAGCCAAGATTCGACAGGGGTTTCACCCCTCCACTTT CASSQDSTGVSPLHF TRBV4-1 TRBD1 few TRBJ1-6
TGTGCCAGCAGCGTAGAGACGGAAAACACCGGGGAGCTGTTTTTT CASSVETENTGELFF TRBV9 NA many TRBJ2-2
TGTGCCAGCAGCACTGATAGGGGCGGTGAAAAACTGTTTTTT CASSTDRGGEKLFF TRBV7-2 NA few TRBJ1-4
TGTGCCAGCAGTTTAAGAGGACAGGGGGTTTCACCCCTCCACTTT CASSLRGQGVSPLHF TRBV12-3/TRBV12-4 TRBD1 NA TRBJ1-6
TGTGCCAGCAGCCCCGGGACAATTGGCTACACCTTC CASSPGTIGYTF TRBV7-9 NA few TRBJ1-2
TGTGCCAGCTCACCCGGGACAGGAAGGAACGAGCAGTACTTC CASSPGTGRNEQYF TRBV18 TRBD1 few TRBJ2-7
TGTGCCAGCAGTCGCGCCGGGACAGGGTTCAACGAGCAGTACTTC CASSRAGTGFNEQYF TRBV6-6 TRBD1 few TRBJ2-7
TGTGCCACCAGTGAATCGGACAGGTTACACTCACCCCTCCACTTT CATSESDRLHSPLHF TRBV24-1 TRBD1 few TRBJ1-6
TGCGCCAGCAGCTTGGCACGGGAGCAGTACTTC CASSLAREQYF TRBV5-1 NA NA TRBJ2-7
TGTGCCAGCAGCAGGATTCCAGGAACAGATACGCAGTATTTT CASSRIPGTDTQYF TRBV3-1 NA few TRBJ2-3
TGTGCCAGCAGCCAAGACCCAGGGGGTCGCGAGCAGTACTTC CASSQDPGGREQYF TRBV3-1 TRBD1 NA TRBJ2-7
TGTGCCACCCCGACCTCCGCCACCCTCCACTTT CATPTSATLHF TRBV6-2/TRBV6-3 NA few TRBJ1-6
TGCGCCAGCAGCCAAGATCTATACACCTTAAGTAGGGATGGCTACACCTTC CASSQDLYTLSRDGYTF TRBV4-3 NA many TRBJ1-2
TGTGCCAGCAGCTTAGTGAGGGGTGCGGGCAATGGCTACACCTTC CASSLVRGAGNGYTF TRBV11-2 NA NA TRBJ1-2
TGTGCCAGCAGCCCTGGTGAGGGGGCGCGAGGCTACACCTTC CASSPGEGARGYTF TRBV7-2 TRBD1 few TRBJ1-2
TGTGCCAGCAGCTTCTCCTCCAGGGGCGCTGGCTACACCTTC CASSFSSRGAGYTF TRBV7-2 NA NA TRBJ1-2
TGTGCCAGCAGTTACGGTGTAGGTAATGAGCAGTTCTTC CASSYGVGNEQFF TRBV6-2/TRBV6-3 NA NA TRBJ2-1
TGCGCCAGCAGCTTGGAGGGACAGGGGTATGAGGAAGCTTTCTTT CASSLEGQGYEEAFF TRBV5-1 TRBD1 many TRBJ1-1
TGTGCCAGCAGCCCTCAATCGACAGGGATGTCTGAAGCTTTCTTT CASSPQSTGMSEAFF TRBV7-9 TRBD1 NA TRBJ1-1
TGTGCCAGCAAACCCCTGAGCACTGAAGCTTTCTTT CASKPLSTEAFF TRBV28 NA many TRBJ1-1
TGCGCCAGCAGCTCCCGTGGAGCACCCCTCCACTTT CASSSRGAPLHF TRBV5-1 NA NA TRBJ1-6